This TCR beta chain derives from a study of blood T cell repertoires in COVID-19. Study-level background: Acute and convalescent COVID-19 samples came from the United States, Italy and Spain. PBMCs, B-cell-depleted T cells, or T cells were the source of the cDNA or gDNA that made up the material.

Trimming cost V 0 bases and J 7 bases; bases outside gene matches: 7. CDR3 length: 15 residues. CDR1 is SNHLY and CDR2 is FYNNEI in the germline V gene. Under the authors' procedure: The assay estimated nucleated cells by amplifying reference gene primers. Generated by immunoSEQ multiplex PCR, the TCRdb table keeps only in-frame clones and is missing some. Clonal size and the V and J genes are those of that table, whereas D and trimming came from the DNA. The data show 91,000 or so clones, with roughly 86% seen just once and over 10% held by the top ten. This clone appeared a few times. This TCR was recovered from a woman aged 55-69 years in a cohort sampled during active or convalescent COVID-19. Sequencing was carried out using peripheral blood. The V gene is TRBV2, the J gene TRBJ2-3, with 7 bases lining up with TRBD2. The CDR3 region has the DNA TGTGCCAGCAGTGAAGCGGGAGGGAGTGGCAATACGCAGTATTTT. This codes for CASSEAGGSGNTQYF.